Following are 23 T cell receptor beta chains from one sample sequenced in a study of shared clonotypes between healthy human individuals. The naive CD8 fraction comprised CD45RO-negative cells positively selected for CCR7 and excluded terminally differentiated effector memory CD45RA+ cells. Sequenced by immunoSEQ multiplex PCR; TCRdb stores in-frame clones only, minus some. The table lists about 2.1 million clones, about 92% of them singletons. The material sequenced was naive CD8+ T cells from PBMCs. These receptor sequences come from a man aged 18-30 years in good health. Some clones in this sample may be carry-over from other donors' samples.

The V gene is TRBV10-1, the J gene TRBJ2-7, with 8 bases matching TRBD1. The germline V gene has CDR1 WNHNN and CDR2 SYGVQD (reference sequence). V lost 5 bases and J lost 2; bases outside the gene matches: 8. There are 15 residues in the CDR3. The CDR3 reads CASSRTGNPPYEQYF. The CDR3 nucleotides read TGCGCCAGCAGTCGGACAGGGAACCCTCCCTACGAGCAGTACTTC.

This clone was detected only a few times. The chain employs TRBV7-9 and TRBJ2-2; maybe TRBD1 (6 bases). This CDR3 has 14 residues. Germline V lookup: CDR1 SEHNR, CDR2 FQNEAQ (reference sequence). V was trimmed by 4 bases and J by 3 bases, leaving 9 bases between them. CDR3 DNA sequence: TGTGCCAGCAGCTCGTGGACAGACACCGGGGAGCTGTTTTTT. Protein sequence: CASSSWTDTGELFF.

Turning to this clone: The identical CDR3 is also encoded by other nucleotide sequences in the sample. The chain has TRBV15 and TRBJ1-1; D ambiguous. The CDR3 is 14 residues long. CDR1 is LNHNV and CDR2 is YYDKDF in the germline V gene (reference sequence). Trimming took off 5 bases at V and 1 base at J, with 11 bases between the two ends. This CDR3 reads CATSPGGENTEAFF. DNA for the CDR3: TGTGCCACCAGCCCCGGTGGGGAGAACACTGAAGCTTTCTTT. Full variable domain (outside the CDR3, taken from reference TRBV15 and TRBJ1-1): DAMVIQNPRYQVTQFGKPVTLSCSQTLNHNVMYWYQQKSSQAPKLLFHYYDKDFNNEADTPDNFQSRRPNTSFCFLDIRSPGLGDTAMYLCATSPGGENTEAFFGQGTRLTVV.

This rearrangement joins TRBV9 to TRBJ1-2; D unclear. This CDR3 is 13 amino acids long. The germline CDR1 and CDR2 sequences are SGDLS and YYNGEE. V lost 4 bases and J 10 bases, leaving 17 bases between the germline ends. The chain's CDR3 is CASSLASGVIYTF. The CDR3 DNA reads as TGTGCCAGCAGCTTGGCCAGTGGGGTTATCTACACCTTC. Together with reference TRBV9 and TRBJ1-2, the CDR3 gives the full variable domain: DSGVTQTPKHLITATGQRVTLRCSPRSGDLSVYWYQQSLDQGLQFLIQYYNGEERAKGNILERFSAQQFPDLHSELNLSSLELGDSALYFCASSLASGVIYTFGSGTRLTVV.

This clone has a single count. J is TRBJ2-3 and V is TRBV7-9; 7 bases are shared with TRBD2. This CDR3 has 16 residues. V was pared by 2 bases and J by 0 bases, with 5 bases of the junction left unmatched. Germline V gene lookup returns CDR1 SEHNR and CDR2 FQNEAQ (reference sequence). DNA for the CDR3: TGTGCCAGCAGCTTAAGAGTAGCGGGTAGCACAGATACGCAGTATTTT. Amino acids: CASSLRVAGSTDTQYF. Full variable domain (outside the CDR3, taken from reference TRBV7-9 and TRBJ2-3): DTGVSQNPRHKITKRGQNVTFRCDPISEHNRLYWYRQTLGQGPEFLTYFQNEAQLEKSRLLSDRFSAERPKGSFSTLEIQRTEQGDSAMYLCASSLRVAGSTDTQYFGPGTRLTVL.

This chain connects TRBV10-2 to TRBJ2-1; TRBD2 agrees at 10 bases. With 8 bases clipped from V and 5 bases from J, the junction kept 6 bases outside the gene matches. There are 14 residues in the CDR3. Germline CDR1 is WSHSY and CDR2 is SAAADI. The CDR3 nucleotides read TGCGCCAGCGGTACTAGCGGGATTGACAATGAGCAGTTCTTC. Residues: CASGTSGIDNEQFF.

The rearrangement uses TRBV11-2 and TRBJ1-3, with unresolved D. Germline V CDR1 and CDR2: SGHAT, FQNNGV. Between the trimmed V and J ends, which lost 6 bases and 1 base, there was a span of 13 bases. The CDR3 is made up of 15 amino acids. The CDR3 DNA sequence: TGTGCCAGCAGGGGCCGGGAGGGATCTGGAAACACCATATATTTT. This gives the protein CASRGREGSGNTIYF. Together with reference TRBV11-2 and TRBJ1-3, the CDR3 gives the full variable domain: EAGVAQSPRYKIIEKRQSVAFWCNPISGHATLYWYQQILGQGPKLLIQFQNNGVVDDSQLPKDRFSAERLKGVDSTLKIQPAKLEDSAVYLCASRGREGSGNTIYFGEGSWLTVV.

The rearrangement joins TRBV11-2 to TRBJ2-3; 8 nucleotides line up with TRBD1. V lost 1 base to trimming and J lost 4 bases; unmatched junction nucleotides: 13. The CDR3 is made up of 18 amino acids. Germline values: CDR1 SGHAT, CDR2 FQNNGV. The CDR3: CASSLALGAGGRSDTQYF. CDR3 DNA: TGTGCCAGCAGCTTAGCCCTGGGGGCAGGGGGCAGGTCAGATACGCAGTATTTT.

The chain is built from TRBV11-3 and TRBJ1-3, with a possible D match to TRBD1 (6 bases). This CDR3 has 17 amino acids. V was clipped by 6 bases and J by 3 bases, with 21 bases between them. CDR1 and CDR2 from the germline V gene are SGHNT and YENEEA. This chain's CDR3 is CASRGFRQVLGGNTIYF. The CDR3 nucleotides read TGTGCCAGCAGGGGATTTCGACAGGTTTTAGGTGGAAACACCATATATTTT.

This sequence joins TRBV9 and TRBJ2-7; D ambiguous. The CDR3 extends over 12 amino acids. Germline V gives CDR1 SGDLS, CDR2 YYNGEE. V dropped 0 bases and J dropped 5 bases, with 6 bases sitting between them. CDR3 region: CASSVGRNEQYF. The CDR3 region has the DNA TGTGCCAGCAGCGTAGGAAGAAACGAGCAGTACTTC.

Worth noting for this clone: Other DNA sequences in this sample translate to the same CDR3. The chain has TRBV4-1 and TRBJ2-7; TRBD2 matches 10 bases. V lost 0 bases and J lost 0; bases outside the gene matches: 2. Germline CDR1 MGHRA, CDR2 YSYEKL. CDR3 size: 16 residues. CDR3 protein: CASSQDPSGSSYEQYF. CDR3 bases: TGCGCCAGCAGCCAAGATCCTAGCGGGAGCTCCTACGAGCAGTACTTC.

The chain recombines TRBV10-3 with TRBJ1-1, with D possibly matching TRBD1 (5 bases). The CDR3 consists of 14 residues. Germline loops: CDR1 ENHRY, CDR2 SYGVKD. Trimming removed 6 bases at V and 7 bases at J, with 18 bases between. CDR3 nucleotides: TGTGCCATCAGCGACCCAGGGACGGACGATGAAGCTTTCTTT. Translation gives CAISDPGTDDEAFF.

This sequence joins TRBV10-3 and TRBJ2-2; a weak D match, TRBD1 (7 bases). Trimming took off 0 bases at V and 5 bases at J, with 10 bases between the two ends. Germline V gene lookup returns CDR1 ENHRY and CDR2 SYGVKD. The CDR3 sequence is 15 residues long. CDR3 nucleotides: TGTGCCATCAGTGAGTCCTCAGGGGGGACCGGGGAGCTGTTTTTT. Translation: CAISESSGGTGELFF.

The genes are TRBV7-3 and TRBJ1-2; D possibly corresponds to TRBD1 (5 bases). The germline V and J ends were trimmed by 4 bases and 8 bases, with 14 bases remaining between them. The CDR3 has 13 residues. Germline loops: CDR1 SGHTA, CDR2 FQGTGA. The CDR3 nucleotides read TGTGCCAGCAGCTCTCAGGGTTTAAGGGGCTACACCTTC. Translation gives CASSSQGLRGYTF.

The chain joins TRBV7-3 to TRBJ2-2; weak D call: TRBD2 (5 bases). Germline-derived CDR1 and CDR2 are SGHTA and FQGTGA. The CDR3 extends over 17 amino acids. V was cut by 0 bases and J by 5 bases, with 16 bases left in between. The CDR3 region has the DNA TGTGCCAGCAGCTTAACGGTCGCGGGCCCCAAGACCGGGGAGCTGTTTTTT. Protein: CASSLTVAGPKTGELFF.

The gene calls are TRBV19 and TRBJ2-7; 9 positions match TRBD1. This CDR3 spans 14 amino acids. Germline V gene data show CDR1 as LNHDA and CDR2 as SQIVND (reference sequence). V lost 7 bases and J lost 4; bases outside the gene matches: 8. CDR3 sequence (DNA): TGTGCCAGTAATACAGGGGGCGTCCATTACGAGCAGTACTTC. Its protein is CASNTGGVHYEQYF.

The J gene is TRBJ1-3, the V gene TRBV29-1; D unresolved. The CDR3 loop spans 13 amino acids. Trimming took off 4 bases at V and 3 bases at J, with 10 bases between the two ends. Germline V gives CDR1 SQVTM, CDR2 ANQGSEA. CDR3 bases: TGCAGCGTTGCTGAAGGCTTTGGAAACACCATATATTTT. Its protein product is CSVAEGFGNTIYF. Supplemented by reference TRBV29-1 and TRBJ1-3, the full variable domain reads SAVISQKPSRDICQRGTSLTIQCQVDSQVTMMFWYRQQPGQSLTLIATANQGSEATYESGFVIDKFPISRPNLTFSTLTVSNMSPEDSSIYLCSVAEGFGNTIYFGEGSWLTVV.

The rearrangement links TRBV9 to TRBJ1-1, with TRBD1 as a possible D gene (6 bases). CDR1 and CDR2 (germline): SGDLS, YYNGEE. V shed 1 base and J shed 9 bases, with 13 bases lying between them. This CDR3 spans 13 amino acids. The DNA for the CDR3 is TGTGCCAGCAGCGTATCCGGCCGGGACAAAGCTTTCTTT. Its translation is CASSVSGRDKAFF.

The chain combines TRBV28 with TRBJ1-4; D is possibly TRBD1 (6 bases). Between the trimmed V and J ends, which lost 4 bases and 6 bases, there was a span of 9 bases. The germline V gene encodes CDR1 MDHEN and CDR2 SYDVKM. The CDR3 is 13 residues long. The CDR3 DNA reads TGTGCCAGCAGTTCCCCAGGGGATGAAAAACTGTTTTTT. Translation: CASSSPGDEKLFF.

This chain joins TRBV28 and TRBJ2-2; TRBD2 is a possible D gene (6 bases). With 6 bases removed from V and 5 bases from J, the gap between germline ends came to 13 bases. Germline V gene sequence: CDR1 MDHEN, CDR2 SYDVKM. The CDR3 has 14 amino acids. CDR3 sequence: CASSPGTLTGELFF. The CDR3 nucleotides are TGTGCCAGCAGCCCCGGGACTTTAACCGGGGAGCTGTTTTTT. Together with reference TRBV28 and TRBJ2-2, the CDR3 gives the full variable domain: DVKVTQSSRYLVKRTGEKVFLECVQDMDHENMFWYRQDPGLGLRLIYFSYDVKMKEKGDIPEGYSVSREKKERFSLILESASTNQTSMYLCASSPGTLTGELFFGEGSRLTVL.

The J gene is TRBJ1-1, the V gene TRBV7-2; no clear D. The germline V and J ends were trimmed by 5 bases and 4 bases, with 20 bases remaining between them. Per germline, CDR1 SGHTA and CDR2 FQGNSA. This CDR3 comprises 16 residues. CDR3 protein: CASSPPNTRGATEAFF. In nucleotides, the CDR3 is TGTGCCAGCAGCCCGCCGAATACACGGGGTGCCACTGAAGCTTTCTTT. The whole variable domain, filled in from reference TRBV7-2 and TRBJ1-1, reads GAGVSQSPSNKVTEKGKDVELRCDPISGHTALYWYRQSLGQGLEFLIYFQGNSAPDKSGLPSDRFSAERTGGSVSTLTIQRTQQEDSAVYLCASSPPNTRGATEAFFGQGTRLTVV.

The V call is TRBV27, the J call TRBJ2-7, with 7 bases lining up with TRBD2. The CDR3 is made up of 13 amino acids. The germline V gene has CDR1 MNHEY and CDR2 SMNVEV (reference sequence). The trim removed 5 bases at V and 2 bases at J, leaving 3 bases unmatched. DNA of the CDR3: TGTGCCAGCAGTAGCGGGGCCCCCTACGAGCAGTACTTC. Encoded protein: CASSSGAPYEQYF.

The CDR3 spells CASSFLGTDGYTF. CDR3 DNA: TGTGCCAGCAGTTTCTTGGGGACAGATGGCTACACCTTC. This rearrangement joins TRBV5-4 to TRBJ1-2; 7 nucleotides align to TRBD1. This CDR3 is built from 13 residues. J lost 6 bases, V lost 5 bases, and 7 bases had no gene match. Germline CDR1 reads SGHNT; CDR2 reads YYREEE (reference sequence). The full variable domain, rest sourced from reference TRBV5-4 and TRBJ1-2, is ETGVTQSPTHLIKTRGQQVTLRCSSQSGHNTVSWYQQALGQGPQFIFQYYREEENGRGNFPPRFSGLQFPNYSSELNVNALELDDSALYLCASSFLGTDGYTFGSGTRLTVV.